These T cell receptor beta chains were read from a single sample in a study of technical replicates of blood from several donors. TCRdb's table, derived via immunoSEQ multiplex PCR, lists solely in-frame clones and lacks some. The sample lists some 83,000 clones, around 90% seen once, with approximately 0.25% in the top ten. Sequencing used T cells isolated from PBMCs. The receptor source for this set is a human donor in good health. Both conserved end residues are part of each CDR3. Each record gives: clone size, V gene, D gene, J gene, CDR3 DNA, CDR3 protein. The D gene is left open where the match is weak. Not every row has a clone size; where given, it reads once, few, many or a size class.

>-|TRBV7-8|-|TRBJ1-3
TGTGCCAGCAGCTCGACAGTATTTGTCTCTGGAAACACCATATATTTT
CASSSTVFVSGNTIYF
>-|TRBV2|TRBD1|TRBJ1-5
TGTGCCAGCAGCGACAGGACAGGGGGCGGTCAGCCCCAGCATTTT
CASSDRTGGGQPQHF
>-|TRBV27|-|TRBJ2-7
TGTGCCAGCAGTTTATCGGGAGGACTGATCGCCTACGAGCAGTACTTC
CASSLSGGLIAYEQYF
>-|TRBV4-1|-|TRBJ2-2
TGCGCCAGCAGCCACCCCCCGACAGGTAGCCGGATTAAAACCGGGGAGCTGTTTTTT
CASSHPPTGSRIKTGELFF
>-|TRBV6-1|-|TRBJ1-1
TGTGCCAGCAGTTTCCAGGAGAACACTGAAGCTTTCTTT
CASSFQENTEAFF
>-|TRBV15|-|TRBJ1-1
TGTGCCACCAGCGGGAGGGAGGGCCTGAACACTGAAGCTTTCTTT
CATSGREGLNTEAFF
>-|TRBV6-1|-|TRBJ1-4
TGTGCCAGCAGGGAGAACCTTAATGAAAAACTGTTTTTT
CASRENLNEKLFF
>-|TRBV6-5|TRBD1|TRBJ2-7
TGTGCCAGCAGTTACTCGACAGGGGCCTCCTACGAGCAGTACTTC
CASSYSTGASYEQYF
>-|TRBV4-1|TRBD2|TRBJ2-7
TGCGCCAGCAGCCAGCCGGGACTAGCGGAACTATACGAGCAGTACTTC
CASSQPGLAELYEQYF
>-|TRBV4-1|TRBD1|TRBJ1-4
TGCGCCAGCAGCCAAGGGACAGGGATTGAAAAACTGTTTTTT
CASSQGTGIEKLFF
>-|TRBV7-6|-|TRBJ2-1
TGTGCCAGCAGCTTAGGGGCGGGGACCGGGGATGAGCAGTTCTTC
CASSLGAGTGDEQFF
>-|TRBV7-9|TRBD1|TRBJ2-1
TGTGCCAGCAGCTTCAGACAGGGGGCCCCCAATGAGCAGTTCTTC
CASSFRQGAPNEQFF
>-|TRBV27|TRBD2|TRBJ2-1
TGTGCCAGCAGGCCCAGCGGGGGGCTAGCCTATGATGAGCAGTTCTTC
CASRPSGGLAYDEQFF
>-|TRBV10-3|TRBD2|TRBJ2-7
TGTGCCATCAGTGAGTTGAGCGGGACGGGCGAGCAGTACTTC
CAISELSGTGEQYF
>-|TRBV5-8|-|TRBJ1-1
TGTGCCAGCAGCTCCCTATCCGGGACAGAAGCTTTCTTT
CASSSLSGTEAFF
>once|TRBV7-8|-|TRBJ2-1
TGTGCCAGCAGCTCTCGGGGTCCAAGCTCCTACAATGAGCAGTTCTTC
CASSSRGPSSYNEQFF
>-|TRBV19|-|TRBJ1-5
TGTGCCAGTAGTATAGATCTAACAGGTCGGATACATCAGCCCCAGCATTTT
CASSIDLTGRIHQPQHF
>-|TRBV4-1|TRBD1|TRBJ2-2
TGCGCCAGCAGCCAAACAGGGGGGACCGGGGAGCTGTTTTTT
CASSQTGGTGELFF
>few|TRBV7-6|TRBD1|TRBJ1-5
TGTGCCAGCAGCCCACGGACAGGTAGCAATCAGCCCCAGCATTTT
CASSPRTGSNQPQHF
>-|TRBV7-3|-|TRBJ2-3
TGTGCCAGCAGTCCGGGTGGGGGGACAGATACGCAGTATTTT
CASSPGGGTDTQYF
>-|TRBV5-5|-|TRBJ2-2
TGTGCCAGCAACGACAGGTTCCTGAACACCGGGGAGCTGTTTTTT
CASNDRFLNTGELFF
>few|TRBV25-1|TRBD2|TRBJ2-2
TGTGCCAGCACCCTAGCGGGAGAGTCCGGGGAGCTGTTTTTT
CASTLAGESGELFF
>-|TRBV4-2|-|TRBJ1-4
TGTGCCAGCAGCCAAGGTACAACAGGAACTAATGAAAAACTGTTTTTT
CASSQGTTGTNEKLFF
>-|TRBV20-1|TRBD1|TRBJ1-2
TGCAGTGCTCCCCCCGGGACAGGTTACGCCTTC
CSAPPGTGYAF
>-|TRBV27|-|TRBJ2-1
TGTGCCAGCAGTTTCTCTAGGGGCCACAATGAGCAGTTCTTC
CASSFSRGHNEQFF
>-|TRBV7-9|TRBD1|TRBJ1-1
TGTGCCAGCAGCCCCTCGATTAAAGTAAACAGGGGGCGAGGCACTGAAGCTTTCTTT
CASSPSIKVNRGRGTEAFF
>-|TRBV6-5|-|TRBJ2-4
TGTGCCAGCAGTTACTCTCCACCTCCCGGAAACATTCAGTACTTC
CASSYSPPPGNIQYF
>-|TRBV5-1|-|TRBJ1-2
TGCGCCAGCAGCTTGTTGGGGACAATCGCTAACTATGGCTACACCTTC
CASSLLGTIANYGYTF
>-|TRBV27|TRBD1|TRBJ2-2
TGTGCCAGCAGTTTATCGACAGGGGGTATCGACGGGGAGCTGTTTTTT
CASSLSTGGIDGELFF
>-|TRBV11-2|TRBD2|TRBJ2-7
TGTGCCAGCAGACTACTAGCGGGAGGGAACCGCTACGAGCAGTACTTC
CASRLLAGGNRYEQYF
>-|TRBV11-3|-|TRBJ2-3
TGTGCCAGCAGCTTATCGAGGATAGGACTGGCAGTAACAGATACGCAGTATTTT
CASSLSRIGLAVTDTQYF
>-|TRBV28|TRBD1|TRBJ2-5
TGTGCCAGCAGATTCCCGGACAGGGTTGAAGAGACCCAGTACTTC
CASRFPDRVEETQYF
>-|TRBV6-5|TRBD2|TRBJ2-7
TGTGCCAGCAGTTACTCGGGGGGGATCATCTACGAGCAGTACTTC
CASSYSGGIIYEQYF
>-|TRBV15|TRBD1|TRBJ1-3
TGTGCCACTCGACAGGGGCAGTCAACTGGAAACACCATATATTTT
CATRQGQSTGNTIYF
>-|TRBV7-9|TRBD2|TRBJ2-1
TGTGCCAGCAGCTTAGCGGGGGGGGACAATGAGCAGTTCTTC
CASSLAGGDNEQFF
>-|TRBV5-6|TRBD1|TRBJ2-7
TGTGCCAGCAGCTCAGACAGGGGGGTGCAGTACTTC
CASSSDRGVQYF
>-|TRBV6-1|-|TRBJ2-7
TGTGCCAGCAGTGAAGCGGGCGGTTGGACAGAATGGACGGCCTACGAGCAGTACTTC
CASSEAGGWTEWTAYEQYF
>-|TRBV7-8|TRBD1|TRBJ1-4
TGTGCCAGCAGCCCACAGCAGGGGGCAACTAATGAAAAACTGTTTTTT
CASSPQQGATNEKLFF
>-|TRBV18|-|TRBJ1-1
TGTGCCAGCTCACCTAGGGACACTCTCCTAGGGGCTGAAGCTTTCTTT
CASSPRDTLLGAEAFF